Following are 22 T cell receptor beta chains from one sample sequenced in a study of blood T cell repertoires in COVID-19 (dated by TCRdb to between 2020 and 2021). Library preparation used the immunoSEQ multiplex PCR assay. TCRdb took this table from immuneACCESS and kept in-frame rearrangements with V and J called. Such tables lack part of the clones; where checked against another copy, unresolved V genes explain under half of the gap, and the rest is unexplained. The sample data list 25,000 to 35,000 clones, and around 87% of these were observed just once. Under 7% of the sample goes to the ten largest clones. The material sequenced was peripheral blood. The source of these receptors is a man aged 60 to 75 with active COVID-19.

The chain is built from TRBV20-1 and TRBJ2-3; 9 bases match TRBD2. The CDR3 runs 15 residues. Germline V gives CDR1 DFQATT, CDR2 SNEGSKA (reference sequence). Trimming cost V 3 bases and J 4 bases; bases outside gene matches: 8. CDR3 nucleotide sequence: TGCAGTGCTAGTAGGGCGGGGGGGTTGGCAGATACGCAGTATTTT. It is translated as CSASRAGGLADTQYF.

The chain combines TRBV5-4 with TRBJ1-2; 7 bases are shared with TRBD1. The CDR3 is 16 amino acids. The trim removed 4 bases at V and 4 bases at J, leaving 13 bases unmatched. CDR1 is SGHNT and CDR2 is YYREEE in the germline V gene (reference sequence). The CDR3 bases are TGTGCCAGCAGCCCCAGTCACCAGGGGGACAGCTATGGCTACACCTTC. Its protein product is CASSPSHQGDSYGYTF. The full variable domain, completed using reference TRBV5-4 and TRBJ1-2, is ETGVTQSPTHLIKTRGQQVTLRCSSQSGHNTVSWYQQALGQGPQFIFQYYREEENGRGNFPPRFSGLQFPNYSSELNVNALELDDSALYLCASSPSHQGDSYGYTFGSGTRLTVV.

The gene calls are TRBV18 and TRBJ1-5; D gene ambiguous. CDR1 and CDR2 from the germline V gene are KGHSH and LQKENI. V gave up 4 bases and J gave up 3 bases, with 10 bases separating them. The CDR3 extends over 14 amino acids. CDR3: CASSLKELNQPQHF. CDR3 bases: TGTGCCAGCTCACTAAAAGAGCTCAATCAGCCCCAGCATTTT. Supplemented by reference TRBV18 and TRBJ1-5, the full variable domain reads NAGVMQNPRHLVRRRGQEARLRCSPMKGHSHVYWYRQLPEEGLKFMVYLQKENIIDESGMPKERFSAEFPKEGPSILRIQQVVRGDSAAYFCASSLKELNQPQHFGDGTRLSIL.

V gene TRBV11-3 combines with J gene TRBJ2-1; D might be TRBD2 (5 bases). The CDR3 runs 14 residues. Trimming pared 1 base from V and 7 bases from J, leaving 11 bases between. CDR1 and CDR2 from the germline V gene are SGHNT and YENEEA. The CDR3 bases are TGTGCCAGCAGCTTAGGGGAGAGGTGGAATGAGCAGTTCTTC. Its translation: CASSLGERWNEQFF.

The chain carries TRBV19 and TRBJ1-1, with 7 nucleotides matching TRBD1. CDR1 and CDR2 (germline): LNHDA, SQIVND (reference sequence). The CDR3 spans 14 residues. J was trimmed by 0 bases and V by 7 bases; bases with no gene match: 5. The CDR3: CASNLGTVNTEAFF. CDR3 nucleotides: TGTGCCAGTAACCTGGGGACAGTGAACACTGAAGCTTTCTTT.

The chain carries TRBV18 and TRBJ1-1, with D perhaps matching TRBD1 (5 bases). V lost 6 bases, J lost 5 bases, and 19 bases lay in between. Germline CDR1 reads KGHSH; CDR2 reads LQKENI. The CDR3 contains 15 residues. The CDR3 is CASSPFRGEGTEAFF. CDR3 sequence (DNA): TGTGCCAGCTCGCCCTTCCGAGGGGAGGGGACTGAAGCTTTCTTT.

CDR3 sequence (DNA): TGCGCCAGCAGCCCACACACCGGCGGCACCGGGGAGCTGTTTTTT. Its translation is CASSPHTGGTGELFF. The chain combines TRBV5-1 with TRBJ2-2; no clear D. Germline CDR1 SGHRS, CDR2 YFSETQ. The V gene lost 4 bases and the J gene lost 4 bases, with 14 bases spanning the gap. There are 15 residues in the CDR3. Using reference TRBV5-1 and TRBJ2-2 for the parts outside the CDR3, the full variable domain is KAGVTQTPRYLIKTRGQQVTLSCSPISGHRSVSWYQQTPGQGLQFLFEYFSETQRNKGNFPGRFSGRQFSNSRSEMNVSTLELGDSALYLCASSPHTGGTGELFFGEGSRLTVL.

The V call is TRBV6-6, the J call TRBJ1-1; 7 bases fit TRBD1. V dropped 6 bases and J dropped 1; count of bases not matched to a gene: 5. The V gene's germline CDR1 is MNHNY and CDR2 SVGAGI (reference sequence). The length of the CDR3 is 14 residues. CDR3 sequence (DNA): TGTGCCAGCAGGCGGGACAGCACGAACACTGAAGCTTTCTTT. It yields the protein CASRRDSTNTEAFF.

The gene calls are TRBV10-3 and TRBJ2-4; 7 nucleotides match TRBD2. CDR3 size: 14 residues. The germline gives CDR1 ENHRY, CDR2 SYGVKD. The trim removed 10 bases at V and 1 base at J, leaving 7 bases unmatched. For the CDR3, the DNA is TGTGCCACCACCGACGGGGGGGCCAAAAACATTCAGTACTTC. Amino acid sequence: CATTDGGAKNIQYF.

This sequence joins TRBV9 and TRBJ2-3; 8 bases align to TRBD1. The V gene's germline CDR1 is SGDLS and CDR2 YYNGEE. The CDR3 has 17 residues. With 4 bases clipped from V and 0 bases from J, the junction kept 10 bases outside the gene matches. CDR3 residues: CASSPQRTGSSTDTQYF. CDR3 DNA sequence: TGTGCCAGCAGCCCACAACGGACAGGGTCTAGCACAGATACGCAGTATTTT.

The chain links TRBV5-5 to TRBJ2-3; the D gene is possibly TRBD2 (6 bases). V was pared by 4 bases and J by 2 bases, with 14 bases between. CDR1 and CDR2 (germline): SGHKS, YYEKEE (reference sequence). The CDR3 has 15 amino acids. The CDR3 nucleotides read TGTGCCAGCAGCCCTACGGGACTCCACACAGATACGCAGTATTTT. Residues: CASSPTGLHTDTQYF. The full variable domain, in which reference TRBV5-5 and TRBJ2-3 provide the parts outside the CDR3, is DAGVTQSPTHLIKTRGQQVTLRCSPISGHKSVSWYQQVLGQGPQFIFQYYEKEERGRGNFPDRFSARQFPNYSSELNVNALLLGDSALYLCASSPTGLHTDTQYFGPGTRLTVL.

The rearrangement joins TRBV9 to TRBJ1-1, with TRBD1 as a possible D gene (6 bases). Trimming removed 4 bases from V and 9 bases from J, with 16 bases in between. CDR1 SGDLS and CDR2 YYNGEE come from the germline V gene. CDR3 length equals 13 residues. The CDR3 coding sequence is TGTGCCAGCAGCTTAAACTACAGGGCCCAAGCTTTCTTT. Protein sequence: CASSLNYRAQAFF.

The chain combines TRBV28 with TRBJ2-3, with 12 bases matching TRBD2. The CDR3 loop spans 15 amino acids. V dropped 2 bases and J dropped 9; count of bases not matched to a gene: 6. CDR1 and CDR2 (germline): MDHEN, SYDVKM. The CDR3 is CASSLVLAGGPTQYF. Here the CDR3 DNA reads TGTGCCAGCAGTTTAGTACTAGCGGGGGGCCCGACGCAGTATTTT.

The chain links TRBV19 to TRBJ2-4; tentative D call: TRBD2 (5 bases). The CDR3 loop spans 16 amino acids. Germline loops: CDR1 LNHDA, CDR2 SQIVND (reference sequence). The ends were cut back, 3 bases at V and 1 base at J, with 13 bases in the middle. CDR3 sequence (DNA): TGTGCCAGTAGTATTTTAGGGTGGAGGGCCAAAAACATTCAGTACTTC. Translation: CASSILGWRAKNIQYF.

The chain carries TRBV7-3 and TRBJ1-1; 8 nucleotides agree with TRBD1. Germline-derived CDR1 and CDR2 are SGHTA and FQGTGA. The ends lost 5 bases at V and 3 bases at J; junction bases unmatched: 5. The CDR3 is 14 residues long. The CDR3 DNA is TGTGCCAGCAGCCCAGGGACAGGATACACTGAAGCTTTCTTT. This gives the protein CASSPGTGYTEAFF.

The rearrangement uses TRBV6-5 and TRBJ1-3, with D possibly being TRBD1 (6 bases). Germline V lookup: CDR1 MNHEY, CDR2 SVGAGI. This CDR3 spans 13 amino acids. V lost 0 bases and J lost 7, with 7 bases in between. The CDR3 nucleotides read TGTGCCAGCAGTTACTCAAGGGGGAACACCATATATTTT. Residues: CASSYSRGNTIYF.

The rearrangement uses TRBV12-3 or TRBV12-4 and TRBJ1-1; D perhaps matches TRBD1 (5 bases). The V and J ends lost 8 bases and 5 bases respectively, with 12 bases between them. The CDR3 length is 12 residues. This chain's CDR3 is CASPGSGTEAFF. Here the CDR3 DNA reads TGTGCCAGCCCAGGGTCCGGGACTGAAGCTTTCTTT.

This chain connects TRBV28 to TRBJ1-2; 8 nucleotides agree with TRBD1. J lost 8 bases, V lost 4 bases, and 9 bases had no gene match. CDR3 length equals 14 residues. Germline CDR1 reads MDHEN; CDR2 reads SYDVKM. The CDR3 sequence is CASSSSDRVGGYTF. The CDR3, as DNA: TGTGCCAGCAGTTCCTCGGACAGGGTAGGGGGCTACACCTTC.

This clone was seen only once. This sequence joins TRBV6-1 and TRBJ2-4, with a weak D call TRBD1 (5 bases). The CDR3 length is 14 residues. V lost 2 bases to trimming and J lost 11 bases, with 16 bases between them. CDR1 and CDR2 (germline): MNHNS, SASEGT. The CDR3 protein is CASSEIRQGGVQYF. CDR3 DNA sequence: TGTGCCAGCAGTGAAATAAGGCAGGGTGGGGTTCAGTACTTC.

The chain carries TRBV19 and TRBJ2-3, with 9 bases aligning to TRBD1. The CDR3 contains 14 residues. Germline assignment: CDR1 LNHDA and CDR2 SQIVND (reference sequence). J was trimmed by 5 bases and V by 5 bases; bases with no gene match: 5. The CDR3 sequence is CASSATGGQDTQYF. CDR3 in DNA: TGTGCCAGTAGTGCCACAGGGGGCCAAGATACGCAGTATTTT.

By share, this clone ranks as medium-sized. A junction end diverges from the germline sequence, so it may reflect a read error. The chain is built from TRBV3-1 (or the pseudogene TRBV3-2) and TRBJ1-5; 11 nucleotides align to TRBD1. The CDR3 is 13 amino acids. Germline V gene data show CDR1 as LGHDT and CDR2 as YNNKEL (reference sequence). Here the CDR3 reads CASSQDRTGGPVF. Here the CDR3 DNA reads TGTGCCAGCAGCCAAGACCGGACAGGGGGCCCGGTTTTC.

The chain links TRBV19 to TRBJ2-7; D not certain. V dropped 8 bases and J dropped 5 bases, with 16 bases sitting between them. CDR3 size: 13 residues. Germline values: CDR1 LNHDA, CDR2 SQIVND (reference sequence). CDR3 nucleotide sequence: TGTGCCAGTTCCGCCCGACTGGCACACGAGCAGTACTTC. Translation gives CASSARLAHEQYF.